This T cell receptor (beta chain) was identified in a study of blood T cell repertoires in COVID-19. The overall study: Donors in the United States, Italy and Spain gave samples during acute or convalescent COVID-19. Sample material is recorded as cDNA or gDNA derived from T cells, B-cell-depleted T cells, or PBMCs.

Those designated as exposed participants met a COVID-19 case within 2 weeks before study entry. In the authors' methods: Nucleated cell number was recorded as an estimate derived from reference gene primer amplification. Method: immunoSEQ multiplex PCR; TCRdb's copy keeps in-frame clones and lacks some. Clonal size and the V and J genes are those of that table, whereas D and trimming came from the DNA. The sample lists under 250,000 clones, over 80% occurring once. This CDR3 region has 15 residues. Germline trimming cut 3 bases from V and 2 bases from J; bases unmatched to any gene: 3. Germline V gene lookup returns CDR1 SGHVS and CDR2 FNYEAQ.

The sample taken for sequencing was PBMCs or T cells enriched from blood (not recorded which). The clonotype originates from a woman in her thirties or forties who had been exposed to COVID-19. This chain uses TRBV7-6 with TRBJ1-3, with 8 bases aligning to TRBD1. DNA for the CDR3: TGTGCCAGCAGCTTTAGCAGGGGGCCTGGAAACACCATATATTTT. The encoded protein is CASSFSRGPGNTIYF. The full variable domain, completed using reference TRBV7-6 and TRBJ1-3, is GAGVSQSPRYKVTKRGQDVALRCDPISGHVSLYWYRQALGQGPEFLTYFNYEAQQDKSGLPNDRFSAERPEGSISTLTIQRTEQRDSAMYRCASSFSRGPGNTIYFGEGSWLTVV.